The 29 T cell receptor beta chains in this list originate from one sample, sequenced in a study of T cells in Graves' hyperthyroidism and ophthalmopathy. The TCR beta CDR3 regions underwent amplification using RNA transcripts as the source. With the HTBI primer set, the TCR CDR3 went through a first round of RT-PCR. One entry per CDR3 protein, called by TCRdb with MiXCR from the multiplex PCR reads. The sample has about 270,000 distinct CDR3 sequences; roughly 15% are singletons. The source material was blood. These receptors originate from a woman between 45 and 65 years old with Graves' hyperthyroidism that later progressed to Graves' ophthalmopathy.

This clonotype was observed many times. The chain has TRBV7-3 and TRBJ2-1, with no clear D. CDR3 size: 17 residues. Trimming removed 0 bases from V and 1 base from J, with 13 bases in between. CDR1 SGHTA and CDR2 FQGTGA come from the germline V gene. DNA of the CDR3: TGTGCCAGCAGCTTAACGAGCAGCTACAGTTCCTACAATGAGCAGTTCTTC. This translates into CASSLTSSYSSYNEQFF.

The table lists this clonotype with many counts. The rearrangement joins TRBV6-2 or TRBV6-3 to TRBJ2-7; the D is unclear. V was trimmed by 7 bases and J by 2 bases, leaving 30 bases between them. This CDR3 region has 19 residues. CDR1 MNHEY and CDR2 SVGEGT come from the germline V gene. The CDR3, as DNA: TGTGCCAGCACCCCCAGCTTTTTTGGTTCCACGCCTATACCCTACGAGCAGTACTTC. Protein product: CASTPSFFGSTPIPYEQYF.

This clonotype appeared many times. The V gene is TRBV11-2, the J gene TRBJ2-3, with D perhaps TRBD2 (6 bases). Looked up from germline, CDR1 is SGHAT and CDR2 is FQNNGV. The V gene lost 1 base and the J gene lost 2 bases, with 13 bases spanning the gap. CDR3 size: 16 residues. CDR3 loop: CASSLGAGTFTDTQYF. The CDR3 DNA follows: TGTGCCAGCAGCTTAGGCGCCGGGACTTTCACAGATACGCAGTATTTT.

The chain carries TRBV11-2 and TRBJ1-2, with D possibly being TRBD1 (5 bases). Trimming took off 2 bases at V and 6 bases at J, with 13 bases between the two ends. Germline values: CDR1 SGHAT, CDR2 FQNNGV. This CDR3 region has 14 residues. The CDR3: CASSLNLGGDGYTF. CDR3 in DNA: TGTGCCAGCAGCTTAAACCTGGGGGGGGATGGCTACACCTTC. The variable domain in full, completed from reference TRBV11-2 and TRBJ1-2, reads EAGVAQSPRYKIIEKRQSVAFWCNPISGHATLYWYQQILGQGPKLLIQFQNNGVVDDSQLPKDRFSAERLKGVDSTLKIQPAKLEDSAVYLCASSLNLGGDGYTFGSGTRLTVV.

This clonotype was observed at least ten times. The chain links TRBV7-3 to TRBJ2-5; perhaps TRBD1 as D (5 bases). Germline V gives CDR1 SGHTA, CDR2 FQGTGA. The CDR3 totals 11 residues. Trimming shortened V by 5 bases and J by 5 bases, and 6 bases separated the two germline ends. For the CDR3, the DNA is TGTGCCAGCAGCCAGGGCGAGACCCAGTACTTC. Translated, it gives CASSQGETQYF. Drawing the rest from reference TRBV7-3 and TRBJ2-5, the complete variable domain is GAGVSQTPSNKVTEKGKYVELRCDPISGHTALYWYRQSLGQGPEFLIYFQGTGAADDSGLPNDRFFAVRPEGSVSTLKIQRTERGDSAVYLCASSQGETQYFGPGTRLLVL.

This clonotype was seen at least ten times. The chain couples TRBV7-2 to TRBJ2-7; TRBD2 matches at 7 bases. The germline V gene encodes CDR1 SGHTA and CDR2 FQGNSA. The CDR3 consists of 18 residues. Unmatched junction bases numbered 16, after V lost 5 bases and J lost 0 bases. CDR3 DNA: TGTGCCAGCAGCAGAAGAGCAGGGACTACCTTCGACTCCTACGAGCAGTACTTC. It codes for CASSRRAGTTFDSYEQYF.

The gene calls are TRBV2 and TRBJ2-3; no definite D call. The CDR3 is 14 amino acids. CDR1 and CDR2 (germline): SNHLY, FYNNEI. V was pared by 5 bases and J by 4 bases, with 13 bases between. The CDR3 reads CASSRVTVADTQYF. The CDR3 coding sequence is TGTGCCAGCAGTAGGGTCACAGTCGCAGATACGCAGTATTTT. The full variable domain, with the rest looked up from reference TRBV2 and TRBJ2-3, is EPEVTQTPSHQVTQMGQEVILRCVPISNHLYFYWYRQILGQKVEFLVSFYNNEISEKSEIFDDQFSVERPDGSNFTLKIRSTKLEDSAMYFCASSRVTVADTQYFGPGTRLTVL.

The gene calls are TRBV5-6 and TRBJ1-6; no definite D call. This CDR3 is built from 13 residues. Germline V gives CDR1 SGHDT, CDR2 YYEEEE. Deletions cut 0 bases from V and 9 bases from J, with 7 bases between. The chain's CDR3 is CASSLAGPSPLHF. CDR3 nucleotide sequence: TGTGCCAGCAGCTTGGCCGGACCTTCACCCCTCCACTTT.

The chain carries TRBV2 and TRBJ2-2; D is uncertain. CDR3 length equals 13 residues. V lost 8 bases and J lost 4, with 11 bases in between. Germline CDR1 SNHLY, CDR2 FYNNEI. This CDR3 is CASGGSRTGELFF. The CDR3 DNA reads TGTGCCAGCGGTGGCTCCCGCACCGGGGAGCTGTTTTTT.

This clonotype was seen many times. The chain combines TRBV19 with TRBJ2-1; a weak D match, TRBD2 (6 bases). Germline V gives CDR1 LNHDA, CDR2 SQIVND (reference sequence). The CDR3 covers 15 residues. With 3 bases removed from V and 4 bases from J, the gap between germline ends came to 13 bases. The DNA for the CDR3 is TGTGCCAGTAGTATGGAGGGAAAAGGGTACAATGAGCAGTTCTTC. It translates to CASSMEGKGYNEQFF. The full variable domain, in which reference TRBV19 and TRBJ2-1 provide the parts outside the CDR3, is DGGITQSPKYLFRKEGQNVTLSCEQNLNHDAMYWYRQDPGQGLRLIYYSQIVNDFQKGDIAEGYSVSREKKESFPLTVTSAQKNPTAFYLCASSMEGKGYNEQFFGPGTRLTVL.

This clonotype was picked up many times. The chain couples TRBV12-3 or TRBV12-4 to TRBJ1-2, with TRBD1 matching over 10 bases. V lost 6 bases, J lost 7 bases, and 8 bases stayed unmatched. This CDR3 has 14 amino acids. This CDR3 is CASSSTGGVRGYTF. DNA for the CDR3: TGTGCCAGCAGCTCGACAGGGGGCGTACGTGGCTACACCTTC.

This clonotype was detected many times. The V call is TRBV6-1, the J call TRBJ1-6; no reliable D call. CDR1 is MNHNS and CDR2 is SASEGT in the germline V gene. This CDR3 comprises 16 residues. Trimming left V 5 bases short and J 7 bases short, with 18 bases between. The CDR3 sequence: CASSYDGRSGNSPLHF. The CDR3 DNA sequence: TGTGCCAGCAGTTACGACGGACGGAGCGGGAATTCACCCCTCCACTTT.

This clonotype was recorded many times. The V call is TRBV12-3 or TRBV12-4, the J call TRBJ2-1; 14 positions agree with TRBD2. The length of the CDR3 is 18 residues. V lost 4 bases to trimming and J lost 3 bases; unmatched junction nucleotides: 8. This CDR3 reads CASSSGLAGVPSYNEQFF. CDR3 DNA sequence: TGTGCCAGCAGTTCGGGACTAGCGGGAGTCCCGAGCTACAATGAGCAGTTCTTC.

The sample holds many counts of this clonotype. V gene TRBV28 combines with J gene TRBJ2-1, with 7 bases aligning to TRBD2. The germline CDR1 and CDR2 sequences are MDHEN and SYDVKM. The CDR3 length is 16 residues. Germline trimming cut 6 bases from V and 0 bases from J; bases unmatched to any gene: 8. CDR3 in amino acids: CASRPTGDYSYNEQFF. The CDR3 DNA is TGTGCCAGCAGACCTACTGGGGACTACTCCTACAATGAGCAGTTCTTC.

About this clonotype itself: A much more abundant neighbour one base away suggests this may be a read error. The rearrangement links TRBV12-3 or TRBV12-4 to TRBJ2-7, with a possible D match to TRBD1 (6 bases). The ends were cut back, 8 bases at V and 3 bases at J, with 14 bases in the middle. The CDR3 extends over 13 amino acids. The CDR3 nucleotides read TGTGCCAGCCAGGACAGTCCTATCTACGAGCAGTACTTC. Amino acids: CASQDSPIYEQYF.

This chain uses TRBV28 with TRBJ2-7, with 9 bases aligning to TRBD2. After removal of 3 bases from V and 3 bases from J, the junction contained 15 bases not matched to a gene. The V gene's germline CDR1 is MDHEN and CDR2 SYDVKM. This CDR3 has 18 amino acids. CDR3 protein: CASSLRVAGAGPVYEQYF. CDR3 DNA: TGTGCCAGCAGTTTGAGGGTAGCGGGAGCAGGCCCAGTCTACGAGCAGTACTTC. The entire variable domain, with the rest obtained from reference TRBV28 and TRBJ2-7, is as follows: DVKVTQSSRYLVKRTGEKVFLECVQDMDHENMFWYRQDPGLGLRLIYFSYDVKMKEKGDIPEGYSVSREKKERFSLILESASTNQTSMYLCASSLRVAGAGPVYEQYFGPGTRLTVT.

This chain links TRBV6-1 with TRBJ2-2; no clear D gene. CDR1 and CDR2 (germline): MNHNS, SASEGT. The germline V and J ends were trimmed by 7 bases and 8 bases, with 8 bases remaining between them. The CDR3 has 11 amino acids. The CDR3 protein is CASTPPGELFF. CDR3 bases: TGTGCCAGCACCCCGCCGGGGGAGCTGTTTTTT.

This clonotype showed up many times. This chain joins TRBV5-8 and TRBJ2-1; TRBD2 agrees at 8 bases. CDR3 length: 14 amino acids. In germline, CDR1 is SGHTS, CDR2 YDEGEE. V shed 3 bases and J 7 bases; nucleotides not matched to a gene: 6. The CDR3 nucleotides read TGTGCCAGCAGCTGGAGCGGGAGTAGGAATGAGCAGTTCTTC. It codes for CASSWSGSRNEQFF.

This clonotype was picked up many times. The chain uses TRBV12-3 or TRBV12-4 and TRBJ2-7, with 10 bases identical to TRBD2. J gave up 0 bases and V 6 bases, and 5 bases lay outside the gene matches. The CDR3 runs to 15 residues. This CDR3 reads CASRQGLAYSYEQYF. As DNA, the CDR3 is TGTGCCAGCAGGCAGGGACTAGCGTACTCCTACGAGCAGTACTTC.

This clonotype was seen ten or more times. The rearrangement links TRBV15 to TRBJ2-7, with D possibly matching TRBD1 (7 bases). The CDR3 length is 15 residues. Germline V lookup: CDR1 LNHNV, CDR2 YYDKDF (reference sequence). Trimming removed 8 bases from V and 2 bases from J, with 19 bases in between. This CDR3 reads CATALGRGAPYEQYF. The DNA for the CDR3 is TGTGCCACCGCCCTTGGCAGGGGGGCCCCCTACGAGCAGTACTTC.

The chain employs TRBV9 and TRBJ2-7, with D possibly matching TRBD2 (5 bases). The CDR3 length is 14 residues. With 4 bases removed from V and 6 bases from J, the gap between germline ends came to 17 bases. CDR1 and CDR2 (germline): SGDLS, YYNGEE. Written as DNA, the CDR3 is TGTGCCAGCAGCTCAAGTGGGAGAACGGGCGAGCAGTACTTC. This encodes CASSSSGRTGEQYF.

This clonotype occurred many times. The chain is built from TRBV11-3 and TRBJ2-1, with 8 bases aligning to TRBD1. Trimming at V came to 5 bases and at J to 1 base, leaving 7 bases not matched to a gene. Per the germline V gene, CDR1 is SGHNT and CDR2 is YENEEA. CDR3 length: 16 residues. The CDR3 region has the DNA TGTGCCAGCAGCCCCCCAGACAGGGGATCCTACAATGAGCAGTTCTTC. Its translation is CASSPPDRGSYNEQFF.

This clonotype was counted many times. The genes are TRBV11-2 and TRBJ1-1; D is uncertain. The CDR3 loop spans 15 amino acids. The germline CDR1 and CDR2 sequences are SGHAT and FQNNGV. V was shortened by 0 bases and J by 3 bases, with 11 bases between the two germline ends. The CDR3 DNA is TGTGCCAGCAGCTTAGAATTGGCCAAGGACACTGAAGCTTTCTTT. Translated: CASSLELAKDTEAFF.

This clonotype was seen at least ten times. The chain employs TRBV18 and TRBJ2-3; D is unresolved. The CDR3 totals 13 residues. V lost 5 bases and J 3 bases, leaving 9 bases between the germline ends. CDR1 KGHSH and CDR2 LQKENI come from the germline V gene. The CDR3 here is CASSSDRTDTQYF. In DNA, the CDR3 is TGTGCCAGCTCATCGGACCGGACAGATACGCAGTATTTT.

Ten or more counts support this clonotype. CDR3 protein: CASSESRGYGYTF. In nucleotides, the CDR3 is TGCGCCAGCAGTGAGTCGCGAGGTTATGGCTACACCTTC. This rearrangement joins TRBV10-1 to TRBJ1-2; D remains unclear. Germline CDR1 WNHNN, CDR2 SYGVQD (reference sequence). The CDR3 spans 13 residues. Trimming shortened V by 0 bases and J by 5 bases, and 7 bases separated the two germline ends.

J is TRBJ1-4 and V is TRBV27; D is possibly TRBD1 (5 bases). With 0 bases removed from V and 0 bases from J, the gap between germline ends came to 20 bases. Per the germline V gene, CDR1 is MNHEY and CDR2 is SMNVEV (reference sequence). The CDR3 sequence is 20 residues long. CDR3 sequence reads: CASSLSGGLGGGATNEKLFF. CDR3 coding DNA: TGTGCCAGCAGTTTATCTGGCGGTTTGGGGGGAGGGGCAACTAATGAAAAACTGTTTTTT.

V is TRBV24-1 and J is TRBJ2-2; D not certain. V was pared by 2 bases and J by 1 base, with 10 bases between. This CDR3 region has 16 residues. In germline, CDR1 is KGHDR, CDR2 SFDVKD. This CDR3 is CATSDSRLRNTGELFF. Here the CDR3 DNA reads TGTGCCACCAGTGATTCCAGACTCCGGAACACCGGGGAGCTGTTTTTT.

There are many counts of this clonotype. The rearrangement links TRBV20-1 to TRBJ1-1; D not certain. From germline, CDR1 is DFQATT and CDR2 SNEGSKA (reference sequence). This CDR3 is built from 14 residues. V was clipped by 1 base and J by 6 bases, with 15 bases between them. CDR3 loop: CSARASRTGAEAFF. CDR3 nucleotide sequence: TGCAGTGCTAGAGCCTCCCGGACTGGAGCTGAAGCTTTCTTT.

There are many counts of this clonotype. The rearrangement links TRBV28 to TRBJ2-7, with 7 bases lining up with TRBD1. CDR1 MDHEN and CDR2 SYDVKM come from the germline V gene. After removal of 1 base from V and 5 bases from J, the junction contained 8 bases not matched to a gene. The CDR3 covers 15 residues. DNA of the CDR3: TGTGCCAGCAGTTTATCGACAGGGCGCCGGGACGAGCAGTACTTC. Amino acids: CASSLSTGRRDEQYF.